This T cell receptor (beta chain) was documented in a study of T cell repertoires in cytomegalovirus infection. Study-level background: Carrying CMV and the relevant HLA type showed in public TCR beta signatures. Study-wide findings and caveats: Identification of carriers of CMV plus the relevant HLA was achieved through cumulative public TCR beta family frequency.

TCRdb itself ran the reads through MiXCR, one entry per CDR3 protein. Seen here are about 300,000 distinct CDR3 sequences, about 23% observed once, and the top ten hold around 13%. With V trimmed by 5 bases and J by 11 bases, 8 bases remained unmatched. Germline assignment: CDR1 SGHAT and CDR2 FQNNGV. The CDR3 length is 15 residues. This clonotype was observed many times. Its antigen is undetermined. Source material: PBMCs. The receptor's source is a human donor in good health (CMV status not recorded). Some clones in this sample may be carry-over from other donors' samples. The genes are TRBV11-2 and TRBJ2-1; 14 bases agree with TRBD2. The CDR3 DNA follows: TGTGCCAGCAGCCAGACTAGCGGGGGGGGTGGGAAGCAGTTCTTC. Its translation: CASSQTSGGGGKQFF.